This TCR beta chain comes out of a study of cytomegalovirus exposure and HLA in healthy donors. PCR amplification relied on 60 Vbeta primers (plus 13 Jbeta primers). TCRdb keeps only in-frame clones here, not all; method: immunoSEQ multiplex PCR. The sample shows 100,000 to 150,000 clones, roughly four fifths of them seen only once. Study conclusions and caveats: Despite most TCR sequences being rare, some public TCRs occurred in many donors. Reportedly, cytomegalovirus status was diagnosed with high sensitivity and specificity. A prior analysis recorded that most TCR beta V segments were productive about 87% or about 30% of the time. TCR beta V- and J-gene trimming was later associated with a missense DCLRE1C variant.

As to this clone: Its antigen is unknown.

The CDR3 length is 14 residues. Trimming stripped 7 bases from V and 6 bases from J, with 16 bases between. CDR1 is MNHEY and CDR2 is SVGAGI in the germline V gene. The rearrangement uses TRBV6-5 and TRBJ1-5; TRBD1 might be the D (5 bases). Sequenced material: PBMCs. The source is a woman aged 45-65 years in good health and CMV-seropositive. DNA for the CDR3: TGTGCCAGCAACGGCAGAGGGGAGGGTCAGCCCCAGCATTTT. Translation: CASNGRGEGQPQHF.